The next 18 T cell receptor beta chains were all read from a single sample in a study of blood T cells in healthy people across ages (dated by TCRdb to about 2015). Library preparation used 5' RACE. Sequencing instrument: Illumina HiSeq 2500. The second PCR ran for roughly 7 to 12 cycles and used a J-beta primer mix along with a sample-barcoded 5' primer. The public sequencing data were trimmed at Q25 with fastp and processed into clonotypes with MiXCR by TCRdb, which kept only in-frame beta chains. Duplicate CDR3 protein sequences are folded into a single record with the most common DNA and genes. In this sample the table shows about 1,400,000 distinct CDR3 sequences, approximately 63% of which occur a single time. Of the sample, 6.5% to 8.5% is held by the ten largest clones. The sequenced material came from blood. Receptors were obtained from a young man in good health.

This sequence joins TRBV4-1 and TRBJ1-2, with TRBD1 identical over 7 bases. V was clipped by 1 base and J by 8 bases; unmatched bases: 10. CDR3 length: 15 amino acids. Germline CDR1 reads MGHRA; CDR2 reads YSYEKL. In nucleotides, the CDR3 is TGCGCCAGCAGCCAAGGTTTCAGCCGGGACAGCGGCTACACCTTC. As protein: CASSQGFSRDSGYTF.

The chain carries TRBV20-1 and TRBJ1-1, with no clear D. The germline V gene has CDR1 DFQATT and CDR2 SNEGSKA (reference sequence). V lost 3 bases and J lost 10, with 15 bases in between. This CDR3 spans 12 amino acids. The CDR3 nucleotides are TGCAGTGCTAGTATAGTGGGGTATGGAGCTTTCTTT. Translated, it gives CSASIVGYGAFF.

The CDR3 region has the DNA TGTGCCACGGGGCTGATGAACACTGAAGCTTTCTTT. This codes for CATGLMNTEAFF. The chain uses TRBV6-5 and TRBJ1-1; a weak D match, TRBD1 (5 bases). The CDR3 has 12 residues. The germline gives CDR1 MNHEY, CDR2 SVGAGI. V was pared by 10 bases and J by 0 bases, with 9 bases between.

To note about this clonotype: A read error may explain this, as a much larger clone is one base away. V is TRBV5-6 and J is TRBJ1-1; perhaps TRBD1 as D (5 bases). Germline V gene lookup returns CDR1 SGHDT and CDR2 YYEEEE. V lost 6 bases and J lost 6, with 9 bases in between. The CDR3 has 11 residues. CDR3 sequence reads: CASNLGAEAFF. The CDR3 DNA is TGTGCCAGCAATTTAGGGGCTGAAGCTTTCTTT.

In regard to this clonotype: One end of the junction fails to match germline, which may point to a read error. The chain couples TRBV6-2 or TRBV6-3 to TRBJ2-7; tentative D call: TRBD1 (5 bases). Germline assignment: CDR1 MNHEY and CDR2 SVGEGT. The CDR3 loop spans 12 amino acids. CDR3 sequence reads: CASSLGRYQQYF. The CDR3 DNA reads TGTGCCAGCAGTTTGGGGCGCTACCAGCAGTACTTC.

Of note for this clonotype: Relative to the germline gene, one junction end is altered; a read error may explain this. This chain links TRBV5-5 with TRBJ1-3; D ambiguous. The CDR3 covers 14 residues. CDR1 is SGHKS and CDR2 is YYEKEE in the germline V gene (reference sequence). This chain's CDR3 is CASSHFSSGNTTYF. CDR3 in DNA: TGTGCCAGCAGCCATTTTTCATCTGGAAACACCACATATTTT. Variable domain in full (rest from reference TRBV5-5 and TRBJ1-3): DAGVTQSPTHLIKTRGQQVTLRCSPISGHKSVSWYQQVLGQGPQFIFQYYEKEERGRGNFPDRFSARQFPNYSSELNVNALLLGDSALYLCASSHFSSGNTTYFGEGSWLTVV.

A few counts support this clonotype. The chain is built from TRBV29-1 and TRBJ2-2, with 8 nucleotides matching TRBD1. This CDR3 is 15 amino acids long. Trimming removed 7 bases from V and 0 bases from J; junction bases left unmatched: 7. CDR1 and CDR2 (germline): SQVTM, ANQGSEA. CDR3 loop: CSAARTGTNTGELFF. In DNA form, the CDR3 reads TGCAGCGCCGCCCGGACAGGGACGAACACCGGGGAGCTGTTTTTT.

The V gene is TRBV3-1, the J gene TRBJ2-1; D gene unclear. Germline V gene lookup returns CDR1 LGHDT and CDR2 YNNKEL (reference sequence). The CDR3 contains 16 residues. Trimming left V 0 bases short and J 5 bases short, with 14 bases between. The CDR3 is CASSQDRSEINNEQFF. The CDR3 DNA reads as TGTGCCAGCAGCCAAGACAGGTCCGAGATCAACAATGAGCAGTTCTTC.

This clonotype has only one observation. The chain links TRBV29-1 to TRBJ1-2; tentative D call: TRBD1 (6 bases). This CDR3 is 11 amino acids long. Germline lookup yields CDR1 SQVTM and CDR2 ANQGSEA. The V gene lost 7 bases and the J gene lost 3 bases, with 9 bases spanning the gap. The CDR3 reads CSGEGDYGYTF. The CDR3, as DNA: TGCAGCGGCGAGGGGGACTATGGCTACACCTTC. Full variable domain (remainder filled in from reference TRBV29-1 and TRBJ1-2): SAVISQKPSRDICQRGTSLTIQCQVDSQVTMMFWYRQQPGQSLTLIATANQGSEATYESGFVIDKFPISRPNLTFSTLTVSNMSPEDSSIYLCSGEGDYGYTFGSGTRLTVV.

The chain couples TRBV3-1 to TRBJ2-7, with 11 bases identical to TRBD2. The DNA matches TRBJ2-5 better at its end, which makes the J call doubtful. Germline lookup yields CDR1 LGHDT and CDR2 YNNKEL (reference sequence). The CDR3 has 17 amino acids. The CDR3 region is CASSQDSLAGGGETQYF. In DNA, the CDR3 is TGTGCCAGCAGCCAAGATAGCCTAGCGGGAGGAGGAGAGACCCAGTACTTC.

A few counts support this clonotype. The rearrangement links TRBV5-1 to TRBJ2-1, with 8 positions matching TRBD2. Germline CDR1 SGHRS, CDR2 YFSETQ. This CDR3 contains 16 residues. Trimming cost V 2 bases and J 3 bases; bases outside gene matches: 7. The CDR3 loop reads CASSFQRESLYNEQFF. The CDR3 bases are TGCGCCAGCAGCTTTCAGCGGGAGTCCCTCTACAATGAGCAGTTCTTC.

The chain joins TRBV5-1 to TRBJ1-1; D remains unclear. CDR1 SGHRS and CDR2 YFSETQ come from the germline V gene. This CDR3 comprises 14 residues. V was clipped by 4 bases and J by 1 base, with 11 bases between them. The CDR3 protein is CASSAKFGNTEAFF. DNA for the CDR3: TGCGCCAGCAGCGCGAAGTTCGGGAACACTGAAGCTTTCTTT.

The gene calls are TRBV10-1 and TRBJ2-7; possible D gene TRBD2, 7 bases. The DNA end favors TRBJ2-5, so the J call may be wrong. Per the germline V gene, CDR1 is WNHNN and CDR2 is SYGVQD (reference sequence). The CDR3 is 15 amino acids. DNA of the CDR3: TGCGCCAGCAGTGTGGTTCGGGGGGCACAGGAGACCCAGTACTTC. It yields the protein CASSVVRGAQETQYF.

CDR3 DNA sequence: TGCAGTGCTCGAAACTACGGGGAAGGGCACTATGGCTACACCTTC. As protein: CSARNYGEGHYGYTF. The chain uses TRBV20-1 and TRBJ1-2; D is undetermined. CDR3 length: 15 amino acids. Germline V gives CDR1 DFQATT, CDR2 SNEGSKA (reference sequence). Trimming stripped 5 bases from V and 3 bases from J, with 19 bases between.

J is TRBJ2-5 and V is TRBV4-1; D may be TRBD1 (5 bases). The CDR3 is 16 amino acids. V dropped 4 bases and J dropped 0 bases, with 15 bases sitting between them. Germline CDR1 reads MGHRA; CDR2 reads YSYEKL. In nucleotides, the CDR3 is TGCGCCAGCAGCCCTATGGGGCAAGGGTACCAAGAGACCCAGTACTTC. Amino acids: CASSPMGQGYQETQYF.

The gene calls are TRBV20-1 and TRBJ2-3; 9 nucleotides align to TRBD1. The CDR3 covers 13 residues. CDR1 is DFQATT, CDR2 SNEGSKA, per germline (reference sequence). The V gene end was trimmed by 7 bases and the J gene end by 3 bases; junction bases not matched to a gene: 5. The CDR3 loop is CSERTGATDTQYF. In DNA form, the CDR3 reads TGCAGTGAACGGACAGGGGCTACAGATACGCAGTATTTT.

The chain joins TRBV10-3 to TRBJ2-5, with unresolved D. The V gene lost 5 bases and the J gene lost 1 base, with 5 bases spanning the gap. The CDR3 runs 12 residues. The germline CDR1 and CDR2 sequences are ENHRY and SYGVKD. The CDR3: CAISPTQETQYF. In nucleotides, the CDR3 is TGTGCCATCAGTCCGACCCAAGAGACCCAGTACTTC.

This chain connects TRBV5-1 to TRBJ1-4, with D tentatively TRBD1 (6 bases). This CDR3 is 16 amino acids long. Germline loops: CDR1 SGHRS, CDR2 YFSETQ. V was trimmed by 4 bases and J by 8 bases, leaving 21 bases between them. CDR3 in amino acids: CASSRTPGQGNEKLFF. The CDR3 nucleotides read TGCGCCAGCAGCCGGACCCCAGGGCAGGGGAACGAAAAACTGTTTTTT.